This T cell receptor (beta chain) was captured by sequencing in a study of PD-L1 blockade in urothelial cancer. Study as a whole: Patients with male sex and bladder-origin urothelial cancer accounted for about 85% of the roughly 29 enrolled. Blood samples had a median of around 140,000 T cells, 75,000 or so unique TCRs, and clonality around 0.08.

The germline V gene encodes CDR1 MGHRA and CDR2 YSYEKL. This CDR3 contains 16 residues. Trimming left V 0 bases short and J 5 bases short, with 17 bases between. Synthetic TCR analog templates were spiked into each PCR. Assay: immunoSEQ multiplex PCR; the TCRdb copy retains only in-frame clones and omits some. The sample records about 35,000 clones, roughly four fifths being singletons. Time point of the sample: pretreatment peripheral blood. Locally advanced or metastatic urothelial carcinoma affected the patients. V is TRBV4-1 and J is TRBJ2-7; weak D call: TRBD1 (5 bases). The source was PBMCs, collected around atezolizumab (anti-PD-L1) treatment. This clonotype was obtained from a man aged 55 to 70 with urothelial cancer. The CDR3 reads CASSQDPWGRANEQYF. The CDR3 DNA reads TGCGCCAGCAGCCAAGATCCTTGGGGCAGGGCTAACGAGCAGTACTTC.